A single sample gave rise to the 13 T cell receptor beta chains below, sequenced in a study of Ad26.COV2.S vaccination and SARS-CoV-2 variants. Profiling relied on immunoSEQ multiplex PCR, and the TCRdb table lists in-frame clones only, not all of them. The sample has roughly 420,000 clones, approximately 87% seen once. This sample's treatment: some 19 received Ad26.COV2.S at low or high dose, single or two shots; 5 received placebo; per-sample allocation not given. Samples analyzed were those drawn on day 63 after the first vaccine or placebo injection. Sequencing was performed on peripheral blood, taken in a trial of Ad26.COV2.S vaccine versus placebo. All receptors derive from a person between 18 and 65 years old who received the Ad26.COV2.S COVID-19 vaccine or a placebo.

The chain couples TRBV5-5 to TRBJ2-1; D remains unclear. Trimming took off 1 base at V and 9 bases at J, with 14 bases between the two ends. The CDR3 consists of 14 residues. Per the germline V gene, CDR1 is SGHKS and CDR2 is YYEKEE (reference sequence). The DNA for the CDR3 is TGTGCCAGCAGCTTGATTGTGGACCCTCTTGAGCAGTTCTTC. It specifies CASSLIVDPLEQFF.

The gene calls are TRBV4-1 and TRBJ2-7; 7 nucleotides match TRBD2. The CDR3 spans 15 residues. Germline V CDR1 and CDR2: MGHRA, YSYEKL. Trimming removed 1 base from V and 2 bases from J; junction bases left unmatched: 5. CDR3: CASSQVGGRAYEQYF. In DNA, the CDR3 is TGCGCCAGCAGCCAAGTTGGTGGGAGGGCCTACGAGCAGTACTTC.

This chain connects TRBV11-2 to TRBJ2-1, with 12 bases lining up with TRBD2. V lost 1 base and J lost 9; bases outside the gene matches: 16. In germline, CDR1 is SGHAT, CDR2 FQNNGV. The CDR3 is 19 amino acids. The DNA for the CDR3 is TGTGCCAGCAGCTTAGGGCCATACCTAGCGGGGGGGCTTAGTGGTGAGCAGTTCTTC. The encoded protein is CASSLGPYLAGGLSGEQFF.

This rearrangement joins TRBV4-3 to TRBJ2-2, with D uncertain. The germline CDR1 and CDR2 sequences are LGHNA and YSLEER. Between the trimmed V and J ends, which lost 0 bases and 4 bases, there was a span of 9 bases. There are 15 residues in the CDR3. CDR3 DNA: TGCGCCAGCAGCCAAGATCAACCGGGCACCGGGGAGCTGTTTTTT. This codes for CASSQDQPGTGELFF.

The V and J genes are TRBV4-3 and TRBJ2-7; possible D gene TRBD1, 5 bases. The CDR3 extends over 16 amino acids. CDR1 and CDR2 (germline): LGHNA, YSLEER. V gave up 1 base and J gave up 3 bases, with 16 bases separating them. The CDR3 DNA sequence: TGCGCCAGCAGCCAAGTGTGGGTTGGACAAATCTACGAGCAGTACTTC. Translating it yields CASSQVWVGQIYEQYF.

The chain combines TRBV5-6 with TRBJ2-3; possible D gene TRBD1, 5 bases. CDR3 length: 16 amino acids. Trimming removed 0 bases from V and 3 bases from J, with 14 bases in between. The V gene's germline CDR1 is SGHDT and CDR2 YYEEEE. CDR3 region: CASSLEMQGGTDTQYF. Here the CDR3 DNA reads TGTGCCAGCAGCTTGGAGATGCAGGGTGGGACAGATACGCAGTATTTT.

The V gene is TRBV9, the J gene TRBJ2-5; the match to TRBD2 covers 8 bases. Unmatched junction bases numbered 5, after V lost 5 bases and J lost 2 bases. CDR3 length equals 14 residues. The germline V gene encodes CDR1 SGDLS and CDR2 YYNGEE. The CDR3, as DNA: TGTGCCAGCAGTAGCGGGGACCGACAAGAGACCCAGTACTTC. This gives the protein CASSSGDRQETQYF.

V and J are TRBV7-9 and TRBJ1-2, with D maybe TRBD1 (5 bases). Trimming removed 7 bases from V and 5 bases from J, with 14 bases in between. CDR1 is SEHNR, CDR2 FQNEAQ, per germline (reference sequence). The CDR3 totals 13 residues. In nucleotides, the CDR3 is TGTGCCAGCACCCCGGGGACCGGATATGGCTACACCTTC. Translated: CASTPGTGYGYTF. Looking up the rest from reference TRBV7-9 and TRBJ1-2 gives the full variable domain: DTGVSQNPRHKITKRGQNVTFRCDPISEHNRLYWYRQTLGQGPEFLTYFQNEAQLEKSRLLSDRFSAERPKGSFSTLEIQRTEQGDSAMYLCASTPGTGYGYTFGSGTRLTVV.

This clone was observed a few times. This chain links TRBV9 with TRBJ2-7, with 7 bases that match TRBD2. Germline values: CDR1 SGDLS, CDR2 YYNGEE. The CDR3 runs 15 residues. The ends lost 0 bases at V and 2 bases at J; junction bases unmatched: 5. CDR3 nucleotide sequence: TGTGCCAGCAGCGTAGGCCCTAGCGGAACCTACGAGCAGTACTTC. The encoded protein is CASSVGPSGTYEQYF.

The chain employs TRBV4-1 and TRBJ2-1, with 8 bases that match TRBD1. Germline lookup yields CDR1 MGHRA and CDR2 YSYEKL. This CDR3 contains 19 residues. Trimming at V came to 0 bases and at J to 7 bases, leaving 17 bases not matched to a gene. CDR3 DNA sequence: TGCGCCAGCAGCCAAGATTTTAGTTTAAGGACAGGGCAAGAAAATGAGCAGTTCTTC. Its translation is CASSQDFSLRTGQENEQFF.

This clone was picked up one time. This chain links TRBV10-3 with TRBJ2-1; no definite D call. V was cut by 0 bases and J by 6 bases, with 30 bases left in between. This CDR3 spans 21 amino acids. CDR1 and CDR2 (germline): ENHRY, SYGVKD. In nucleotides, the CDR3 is TGTGCCATCAGTGAGTCGGCGGCAGGTTACCCTGACCGAACCTTCTTCAATGAGCAGTTCTTC. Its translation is CAISESAAGYPDRTFFNEQFF.

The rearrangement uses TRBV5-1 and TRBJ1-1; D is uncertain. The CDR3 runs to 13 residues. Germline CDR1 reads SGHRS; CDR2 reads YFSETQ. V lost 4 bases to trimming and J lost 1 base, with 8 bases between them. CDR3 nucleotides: TGCGCCAGCAGCACCAGCGCGAACACTGAAGCTTTCTTT. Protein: CASSTSANTEAFF.

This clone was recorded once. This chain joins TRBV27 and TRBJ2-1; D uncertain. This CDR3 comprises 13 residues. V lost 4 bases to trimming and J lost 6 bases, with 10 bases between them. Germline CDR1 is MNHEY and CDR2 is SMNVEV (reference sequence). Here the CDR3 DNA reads TGTGCCAGCAGTTCGGTAGGGCGCAATGAGCAGTTCTTC. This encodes CASSSVGRNEQFF.